The clone carrying this T cell receptor beta chain was observed a single time. V was shortened by 5 bases and J by 4 bases, with 8 bases between the two germline ends. There are 13 residues in the CDR3. The germline V gene encodes CDR1 LNHDA and CDR2 SQIVND (reference sequence). The sample is drawn from a study of Graves' ophthalmopathy and Graves' hyperthyroidism. RNA transcripts yielded amplified TCR beta CDR3 regions. HTBI-primed RT-PCR formed the first round, and a multiplex PCR formed the second. One entry per CDR3 protein results from TCRdb running MiXCR on the multiplex PCR reads. The data show about 370,000 distinct CDR3 sequences, with 17% seen just once and 2% to 3% held by the top ten.

The specimen was peripheral blood. This rearrangement joins TRBV19 to TRBJ1-4; no definite D call. The sequence came from an adult woman with stable Graves' hyperthyroidism. DNA of the CDR3: TGTGCCAGTAGTTGGTCCGGTAATGAAAAACTGTTTTTT. Residues: CASSWSGNEKLFF.